The 26 T cell receptor beta chains below were found in one sample sequenced in a study of blood T cell repertoires in COVID-19. Profiled with immunoSEQ multiplex PCR; TCRdb holds only in-frame clones, not every one. Counted here are some 270,000 clones, around 93% occurring once; the ten biggest clones make up roughly 2.8%. Specimen: PBMCs or T cells enriched from blood (not recorded which). All receptors derive from a man between 40 and 49 years old who had been exposed to COVID-19.

The chain employs TRBV12-5 and TRBJ2-7; tentative D call: TRBD1 (6 bases). Germline CDR1 is LGHNT and CDR2 is FRNRAP. The CDR3 contains 13 residues. Between the trimmed V and J ends, which lost 2 bases and 5 bases, there was a span of 10 bases. CDR3 bases: TGTGCTAGTGGTTTGCCTAACAGGGACGAGCAGTACTTC. It specifies CASGLPNRDEQYF.

The chain links TRBV6-5 to TRBJ1-2; TRBD1 matches at 10 bases. V lost 8 bases and J lost 5; bases outside the gene matches: 2. This CDR3 region has 12 residues. Germline V gives CDR1 MNHEY, CDR2 SVGAGI. The CDR3 spells CASRQGAYGYTF. The CDR3 DNA reads TGTGCCAGCCGACAGGGGGCATATGGCTACACCTTC.

The V gene is TRBV30, the J gene TRBJ1-1; D is ambiguous. V dropped 0 bases and J dropped 6 bases, with 8 bases sitting between them. From germline, CDR1 is GTSNPN and CDR2 SVGIG (reference sequence). The CDR3 length is 12 residues. The CDR3 loop is CAWSVGRSEAFF. The CDR3 DNA reads as TGTGCCTGGAGTGTAGGCAGGTCTGAAGCTTTCTTT.

V usage is TRBV18 and J usage is TRBJ1-3; D possibly corresponds to TRBD1 (5 bases). This CDR3 has 13 residues. CDR1 is KGHSH, CDR2 LQKENI, per germline. The V end lost 5 bases, the J end lost 4 bases, and 9 bases lay between the germline ends. The CDR3 DNA reads as TGTGCCAGCTCATTGGGACTCGGAAACACCATATATTTT. Translated: CASSLGLGNTIYF.

This chain connects TRBV5-1 to TRBJ2-1, with 14 bases lining up with TRBD2. Unmatched junction bases numbered 5, after V lost 0 bases and J lost 9 bases. Germline V gene data show CDR1 as SGHRS and CDR2 as YFSETQ. The CDR3 spans 16 residues. The DNA of the CDR3 is TGCGCCAGCAGCTTGGCCGGGACTAGCGGGAGCGGTGAGCAGTTCTTC. Translated: CASSLAGTSGSGEQFF.

This clone has just one count. This chain uses TRBV9 with TRBJ1-2; 7 positions agree with TRBD1. Losses at the gene ends were 4 bases for V and 6 bases for J; bases not matched to a gene: 6. Germline values: CDR1 SGDLS, CDR2 YYNGEE. This CDR3 is 13 amino acids long. CDR3 in amino acids: CASSTGTDNGYTF. CDR3 DNA: TGTGCCAGCAGCACGGGGACAGATAATGGCTACACCTTC.

V is TRBV27 and J is TRBJ1-1; weak D call: TRBD1 (5 bases). Germline lookup yields CDR1 MNHEY and CDR2 SMNVEV (reference sequence). With 1 base removed from V and 5 bases from J, the gap between germline ends came to 8 bases. The CDR3 has 13 amino acids. This CDR3 is CASSLYGGTEAFF. The CDR3 DNA is TGTGCCAGCAGTTTATATGGGGGGACTGAAGCTTTCTTT.

As DNA, the CDR3 is TGTGCTAGTGGTTTGGTAACCAGGGGCAGGGGGGAGACCCAGTACTTC. Amino acids: CASGLVTRGRGETQYF. The V and J genes are TRBV12-5 and TRBJ2-5, with 7 positions matching TRBD1. The CDR3 spans 16 residues. J gave up 5 bases and V 0 bases, and 9 bases lay outside the gene matches. Per germline, CDR1 LGHNT and CDR2 FRNRAP.

The chain joins TRBV19 to TRBJ2-1, with D possibly matching TRBD1 (5 bases). Germline values: CDR1 LNHDA, CDR2 SQIVND (reference sequence). CDR3 length: 13 amino acids. V shed 6 bases and J shed 3 bases, with 9 bases lying between them. In DNA, the CDR3 is TGTGCCAGTAGAGCAGGGTACTACAATGAGCAGTTCTTC. It is translated as CASRAGYYNEQFF.

Here the CDR3 reads CASSRDGWGPLEQYF. CDR3 sequence (DNA): TGTGCCAGCAGCCGAGATGGCTGGGGGCCCTTGGAGCAGTACTTC. The chain carries TRBV5-6 and TRBJ2-7, with D perhaps TRBD1 (6 bases). Germline V lookup: CDR1 SGHDT, CDR2 YYEEEE. V gave up 4 bases and J gave up 7 bases, with 21 bases separating them. The CDR3 is 15 residues long.

The chain employs TRBV9 and TRBJ2-3; D ambiguous. Trimming shortened V by 7 bases and J by 2 bases, and 11 bases separated the two germline ends. Per germline, CDR1 SGDLS and CDR2 YYNGEE. This CDR3 has 13 amino acids. CDR3: CASAASSTDTQYF. CDR3 DNA: TGTGCCAGCGCCGCAAGCTCCACAGATACGCAGTATTTT.

The genes are TRBV28 and TRBJ2-7; D call uncertain. Germline lookup yields CDR1 MDHEN and CDR2 SYDVKM. CDR3 length: 13 residues. Trimming cost V 5 bases and J 3 bases, with 11 bases left between them. This chain's CDR3 is CASSNLSGYEQYF. The CDR3 DNA is TGTGCCAGCAGTAACCTTTCGGGCTACGAGCAGTACTTC.

The chain carries TRBV5-1 and TRBJ2-1; TRBD2 matches at 9 bases. The CDR3 contains 15 residues. The V segment lost 4 bases and the J segment 5 bases; nucleotides outside the gene matches: 7. Germline V CDR1 and CDR2: SGHRS, YFSETQ. In nucleotides, the CDR3 is TGCGCCAGCAGCCAAACGGTAGCGGGAGACAATGAGCAGTTCTTC. It is translated as CASSQTVAGDNEQFF.

In its sample, this clone was seen once. V is TRBV6-5 and J is TRBJ1-4; the match to TRBD1 covers 7 bases. The CDR3 length is 15 residues. V trimming: 0 bases; J trimming: 3 bases; junction bases outside the gene matches: 1. CDR1 is MNHEY, CDR2 SVGAGI, per germline. CDR3 DNA: TGTGCCAGCAGTTACTCGACAGGGTCTAATGAAAAACTGTTTTTT. This translates into CASSYSTGSNEKLFF.

The chain couples TRBV13 to TRBJ2-1; D possibly corresponds to TRBD2 (5 bases). V lost 10 bases, J lost 0 bases, and 22 bases lay in between. CDR1 and CDR2 from the germline V gene are PRHDT and FYEKMQ (reference sequence). The CDR3 length is 17 residues. The CDR3 region is CATKGALQRSSYNEQFF. CDR3 DNA sequence: TGTGCCACCAAAGGAGCTTTACAGCGGAGCTCCTACAATGAGCAGTTCTTC.

V gene TRBV19 combines with J gene TRBJ1-6; 8 bases match TRBD1. This CDR3 is 13 amino acids long. Germline CDR1 is LNHDA and CDR2 is SQIVND (reference sequence). The J segment lost 7 bases and the V segment lost 6 bases, leaving 2 bases of the junction unmatched. The CDR3 bases are TGTGCCAGTAGGGACAGGGAGAATTCACCCCTCCACTTT. Residues: CASRDRENSPLHF.

For the CDR3, the DNA is TGTGCCAGCAGCCTCCGACTAGCCCGCGACGAGCAGTACTTC. It is translated as CASSLRLARDEQYF. The J gene is TRBJ2-7, the V gene TRBV3-1 (or the pseudogene TRBV3-2); TRBD2 agrees at 7 bases. Germline-derived CDR1 and CDR2 are LGHDT and YNNKEL (reference sequence). The CDR3 loop spans 14 amino acids. J was trimmed by 5 bases and V by 4 bases; bases with no gene match: 8.

The genes are TRBV9 and TRBJ1-5; D might be TRBD1 (6 bases). The CDR3 spans 15 residues. Germline values: CDR1 SGDLS, CDR2 YYNGEE. The V end was cut by 5 bases, the J end by 0 bases, with 12 bases between. The CDR3 DNA reads as TGTGCCAGCAGTTATACAGGGAGTAGCAATCAGCCCCAGCATTTT. As protein: CASSYTGSSNQPQHF.

The chain employs TRBV4-1 and TRBJ1-1; 9 bases agree with TRBD1. The V gene end was trimmed by 4 bases and the J gene end by 5 bases; junction bases not matched to a gene: 5. Germline CDR1 is MGHRA and CDR2 is YSYEKL. The CDR3 is 14 amino acids. CDR3 sequence reads: CASSPTGGFTEAFF. The CDR3 DNA reads as TGCGCCAGCAGCCCGACAGGGGGATTTACTGAAGCTTTCTTT.

This sequence joins TRBV15 and TRBJ2-1; 9 nucleotides align to TRBD1. The CDR3 contains 17 residues. The V gene end was trimmed by 0 bases and the J gene end by 4 bases; junction bases not matched to a gene: 7. The V gene's germline CDR1 is LNHNV and CDR2 YYDKDF (reference sequence). The CDR3, as DNA: TGTGCCACCAGCAGAGATTCCCCGGGACAGGGATACAATGAGCAGTTCTTC. Translating gives CATSRDSPGQGYNEQFF.

The gene calls are TRBV7-9 and TRBJ2-7, with a weak D call TRBD2 (5 bases). The ends were cut back, 2 bases at V and 6 bases at J, with 17 bases in the middle. In germline, CDR1 is SEHNR, CDR2 FQNEAQ (reference sequence). CDR3 length: 15 amino acids. CDR3 sequence reads: CASSLIFRGRVEQYF. The CDR3 DNA reads TGTGCCAGCAGCTTAATTTTCCGGGGTCGGGTCGAGCAGTACTTC.

The CDR3 protein is CATKAQVNNEQFF. In DNA form, the CDR3 reads TGTGCCACTAAAGCCCAGGTGAACAATGAGCAGTTCTTC. The V gene is TRBV15, the J gene TRBJ2-1; no firm D call. CDR3 length equals 13 residues. V was pared by 9 bases and J by 5 bases, with 14 bases between. Germline values: CDR1 LNHNV, CDR2 YYDKDF (reference sequence). The full variable domain, its missing parts supplied by reference TRBV15 and TRBJ2-1, is DAMVIQNPRYQVTQFGKPVTLSCSQTLNHNVMYWYQQKSSQAPKLLFHYYDKDFNNEADTPDNFQSRRPNTSFCFLDIRSPGLGDTAMYLCATKAQVNNEQFFGPGTRLTVL.

V is TRBV28 and J is TRBJ2-7; TRBD1 matches at 7 bases. Trimming removed 1 base from V and 2 bases from J; junction bases left unmatched: 5. Looked up from germline, CDR1 is MDHEN and CDR2 is SYDVKM. CDR3 length: 15 residues. The CDR3 nucleotides read TGTGCCAGCAGTTTATTTACAGGGGCCACCTACGAGCAGTACTTC. This encodes CASSLFTGATYEQYF.

This clone has only a few counts. The CDR3 here is CASSVQLSTDTQYF. CDR3 in DNA: TGTGCCAGTTCGGTACAGCTTAGCACAGATACGCAGTATTTT. The chain carries TRBV19 and TRBJ2-3, with D unresolved. Between the trimmed V and J ends, which lost 8 bases and 0 bases, there was a span of 12 bases. CDR3 length equals 14 residues. Germline values: CDR1 LNHDA, CDR2 SQIVND (reference sequence).

This chain uses TRBV5-1 with TRBJ1-3, with TRBD1 identical over 11 bases. The CDR3 sequence is 16 residues long. CDR1 and CDR2 (germline): SGHRS, YFSETQ. The trim removed 7 bases at V and 1 base at J, leaving 7 bases unmatched. The CDR3 reads CASGQGASFSGNTIYF. The CDR3 DNA reads as TGCGCCAGCGGACAGGGGGCCTCCTTTTCTGGAAACACCATATATTTT.

This clone was detected once. CDR3 bases: TGTGCCAGCAGTTATAAAAGGGAGGGCTACGAGCAGTACTTC. This sequence encodes CASSYKREGYEQYF. The chain has TRBV6-5 and TRBJ2-7; 7 nucleotides line up with TRBD2. This CDR3 has 14 amino acids. Germline CDR1 is MNHEY and CDR2 is SVGAGI. Losses at the gene ends were 3 bases for V and 3 bases for J; bases not matched to a gene: 5.